The entry below describes one T cell receptor (beta chain). The data belong to a study of T cell responses to AZD1222 COVID-19 vaccine. CDR1 and CDR2 (germline): LNHDA, SQIVND (reference sequence). V lost 8 bases to trimming and J lost 5 bases, with 21 bases between them. There are 15 residues in the CDR3. Clones were sequenced by immunoSEQ multiplex PCR, and TCRdb holds only the in-frame ones, with some missing. The profile shows fewer than 150,000 clones, 89% of them singletons. This TCR was sampled from an adult who received the AZD1222 COVID-19 vaccine. The chain combines TRBV19 with TRBJ1-2; a possible D gene is TRBD1 (5 bases). Sequenced material: peripheral blood, taken 28 days after the second AZD1222 dose. This CDR3 reads CASLGGVSEVYGYTF. CDR3 in DNA: TGTGCCAGTCTGGGGGGGGTCTCCGAGGTTTATGGCTACACCTTC.